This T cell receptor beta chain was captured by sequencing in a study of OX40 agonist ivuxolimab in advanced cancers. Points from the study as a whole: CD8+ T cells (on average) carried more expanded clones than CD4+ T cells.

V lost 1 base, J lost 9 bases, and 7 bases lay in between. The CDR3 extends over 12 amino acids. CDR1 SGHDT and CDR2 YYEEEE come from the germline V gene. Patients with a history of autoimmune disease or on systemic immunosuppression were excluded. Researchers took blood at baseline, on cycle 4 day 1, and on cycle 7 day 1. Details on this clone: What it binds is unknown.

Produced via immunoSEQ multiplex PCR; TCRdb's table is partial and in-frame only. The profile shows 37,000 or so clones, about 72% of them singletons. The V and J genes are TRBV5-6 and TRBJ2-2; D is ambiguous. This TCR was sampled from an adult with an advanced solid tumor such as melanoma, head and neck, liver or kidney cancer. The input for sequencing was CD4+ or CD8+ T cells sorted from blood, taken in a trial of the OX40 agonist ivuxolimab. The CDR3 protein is CASSLTSRELFF. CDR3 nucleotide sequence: TGTGCCAGCAGCTTGACATCAAGGGAGCTGTTTTTT.